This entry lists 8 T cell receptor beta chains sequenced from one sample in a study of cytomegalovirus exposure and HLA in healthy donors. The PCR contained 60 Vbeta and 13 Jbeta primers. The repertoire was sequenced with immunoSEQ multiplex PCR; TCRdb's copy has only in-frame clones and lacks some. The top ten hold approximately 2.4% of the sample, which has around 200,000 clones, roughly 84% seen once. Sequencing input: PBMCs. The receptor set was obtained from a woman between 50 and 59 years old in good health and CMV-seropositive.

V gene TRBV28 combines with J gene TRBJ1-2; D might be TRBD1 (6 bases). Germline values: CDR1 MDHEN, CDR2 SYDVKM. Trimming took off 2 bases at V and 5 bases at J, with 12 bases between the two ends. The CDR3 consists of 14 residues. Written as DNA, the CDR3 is TGTGCCAGCAGTTTAGCTGACAGGAGTTATGGCTACACCTTC. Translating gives CASSLADRSYGYTF.

The DNA of the CDR3 is TGTGCCAGCAGTTACTCGGTAGAAGAAAAACTGTTTTTT. This codes for CASSYSVEEKLFF. The chain joins TRBV6-5 to TRBJ1-4, with no clear D. The CDR3 spans 13 residues. Per germline, CDR1 MNHEY and CDR2 SVGAGI. V was cut by 0 bases and J by 8 bases, with 7 bases left in between.

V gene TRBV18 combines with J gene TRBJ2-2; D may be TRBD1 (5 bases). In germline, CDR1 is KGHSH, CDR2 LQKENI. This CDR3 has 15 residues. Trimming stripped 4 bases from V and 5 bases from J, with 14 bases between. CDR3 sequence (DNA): TGTGCCAGCTCACGAGAGACAGACTTGACCGGGGAGCTGTTTTTT. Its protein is CASSRETDLTGELFF.

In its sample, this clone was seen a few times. The chain's CDR3 is CASTGTGFTDTQYF. The DNA of the CDR3 is TGTGCCAGTACCGGGACAGGGTTCACAGATACGCAGTATTTT. V usage is TRBV6-6 and J usage is TRBJ2-3; 9 nucleotides line up with TRBD1. Germline V gene sequence: CDR1 MNHNY, CDR2 SVGAGI (reference sequence). V lost 9 bases and J lost 2; bases outside the gene matches: 6. The CDR3 runs 14 residues.

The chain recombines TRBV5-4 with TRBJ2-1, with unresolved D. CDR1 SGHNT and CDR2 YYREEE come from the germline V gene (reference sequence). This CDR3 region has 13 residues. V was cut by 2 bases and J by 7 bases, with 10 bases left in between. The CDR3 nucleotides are TGTGCCAGCAGCTTTCGGTCAGCGAATGAGCAGTTCTTC. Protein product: CASSFRSANEQFF. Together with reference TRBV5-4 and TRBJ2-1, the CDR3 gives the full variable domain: ETGVTQSPTHLIKTRGQQVTLRCSSQSGHNTVSWYQQALGQGPQFIFQYYREEENGRGNFPPRFSGLQFPNYSSELNVNALELDDSALYLCASSFRSANEQFFGPGTRLTVL.

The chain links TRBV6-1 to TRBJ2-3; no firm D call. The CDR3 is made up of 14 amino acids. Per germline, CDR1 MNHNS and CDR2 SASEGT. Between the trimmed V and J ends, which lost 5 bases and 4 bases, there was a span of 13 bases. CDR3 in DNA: TGTGCCAGCAGTCCCCGAAGCCATGCAGATACGCAGTATTTT. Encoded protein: CASSPRSHADTQYF.

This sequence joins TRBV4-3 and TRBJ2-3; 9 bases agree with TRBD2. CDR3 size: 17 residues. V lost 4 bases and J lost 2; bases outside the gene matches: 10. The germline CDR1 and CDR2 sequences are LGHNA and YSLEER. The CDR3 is CASSRGTLAGITDTQYF. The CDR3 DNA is TGCGCCAGCAGCCGAGGGACGCTAGCGGGGATCACAGATACGCAGTATTTT.

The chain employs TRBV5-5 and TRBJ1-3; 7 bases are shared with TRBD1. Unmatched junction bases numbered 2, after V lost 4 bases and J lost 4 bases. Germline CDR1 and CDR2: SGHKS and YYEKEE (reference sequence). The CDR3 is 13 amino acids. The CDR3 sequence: CASSVGGGNTIYF. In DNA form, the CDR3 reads TGTGCCAGCAGCGTAGGGGGCGGAAACACCATATATTTT.